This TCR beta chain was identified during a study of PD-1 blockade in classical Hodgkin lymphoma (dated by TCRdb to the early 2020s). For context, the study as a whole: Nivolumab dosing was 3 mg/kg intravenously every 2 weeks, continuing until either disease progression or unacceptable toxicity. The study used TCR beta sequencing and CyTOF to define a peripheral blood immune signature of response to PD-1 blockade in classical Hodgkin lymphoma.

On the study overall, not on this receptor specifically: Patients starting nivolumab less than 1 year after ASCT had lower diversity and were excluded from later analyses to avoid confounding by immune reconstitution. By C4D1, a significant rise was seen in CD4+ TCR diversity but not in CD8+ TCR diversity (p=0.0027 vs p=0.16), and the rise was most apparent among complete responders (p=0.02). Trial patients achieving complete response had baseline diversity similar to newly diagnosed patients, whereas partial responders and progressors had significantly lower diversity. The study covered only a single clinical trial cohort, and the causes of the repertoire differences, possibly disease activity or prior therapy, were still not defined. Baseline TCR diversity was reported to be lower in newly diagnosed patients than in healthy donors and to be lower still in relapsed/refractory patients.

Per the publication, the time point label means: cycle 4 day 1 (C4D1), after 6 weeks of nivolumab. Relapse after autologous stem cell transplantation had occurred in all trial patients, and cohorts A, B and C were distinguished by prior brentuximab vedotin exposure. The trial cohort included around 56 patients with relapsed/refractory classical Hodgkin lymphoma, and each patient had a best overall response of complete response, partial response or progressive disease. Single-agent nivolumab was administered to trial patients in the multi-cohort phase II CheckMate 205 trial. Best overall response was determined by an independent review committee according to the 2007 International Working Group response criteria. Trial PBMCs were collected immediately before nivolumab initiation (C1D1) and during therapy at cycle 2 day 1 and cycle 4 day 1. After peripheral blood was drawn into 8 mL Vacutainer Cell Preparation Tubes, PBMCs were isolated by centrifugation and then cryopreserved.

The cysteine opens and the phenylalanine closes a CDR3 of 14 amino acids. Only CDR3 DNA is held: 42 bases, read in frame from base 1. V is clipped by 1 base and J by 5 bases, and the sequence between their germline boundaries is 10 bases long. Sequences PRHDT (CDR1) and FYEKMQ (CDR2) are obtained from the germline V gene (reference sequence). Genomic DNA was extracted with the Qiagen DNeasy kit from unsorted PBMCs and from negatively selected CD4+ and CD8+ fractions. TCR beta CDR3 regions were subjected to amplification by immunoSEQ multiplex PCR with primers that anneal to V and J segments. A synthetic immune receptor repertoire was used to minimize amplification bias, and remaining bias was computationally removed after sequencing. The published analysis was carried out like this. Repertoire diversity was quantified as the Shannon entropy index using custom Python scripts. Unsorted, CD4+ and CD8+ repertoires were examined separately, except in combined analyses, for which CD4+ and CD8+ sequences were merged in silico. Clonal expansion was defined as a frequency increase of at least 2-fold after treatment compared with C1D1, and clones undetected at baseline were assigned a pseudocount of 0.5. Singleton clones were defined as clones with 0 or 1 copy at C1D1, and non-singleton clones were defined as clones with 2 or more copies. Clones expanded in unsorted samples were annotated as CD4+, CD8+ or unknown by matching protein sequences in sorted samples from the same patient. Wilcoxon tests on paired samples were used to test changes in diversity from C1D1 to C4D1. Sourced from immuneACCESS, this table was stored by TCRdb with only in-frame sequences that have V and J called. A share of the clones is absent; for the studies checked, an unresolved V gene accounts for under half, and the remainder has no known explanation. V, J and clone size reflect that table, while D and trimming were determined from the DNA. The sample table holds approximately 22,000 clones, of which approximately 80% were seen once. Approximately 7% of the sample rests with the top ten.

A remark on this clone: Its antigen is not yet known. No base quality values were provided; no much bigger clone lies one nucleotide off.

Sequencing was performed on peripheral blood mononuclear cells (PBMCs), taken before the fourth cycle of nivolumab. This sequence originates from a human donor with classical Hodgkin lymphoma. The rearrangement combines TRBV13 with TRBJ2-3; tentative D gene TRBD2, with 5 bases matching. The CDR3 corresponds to CASSLAVEGDTQYF. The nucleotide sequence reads TGTGCCAGCAGCTTAGCGGTAGAGGGAGATACGCAGTATTTT.